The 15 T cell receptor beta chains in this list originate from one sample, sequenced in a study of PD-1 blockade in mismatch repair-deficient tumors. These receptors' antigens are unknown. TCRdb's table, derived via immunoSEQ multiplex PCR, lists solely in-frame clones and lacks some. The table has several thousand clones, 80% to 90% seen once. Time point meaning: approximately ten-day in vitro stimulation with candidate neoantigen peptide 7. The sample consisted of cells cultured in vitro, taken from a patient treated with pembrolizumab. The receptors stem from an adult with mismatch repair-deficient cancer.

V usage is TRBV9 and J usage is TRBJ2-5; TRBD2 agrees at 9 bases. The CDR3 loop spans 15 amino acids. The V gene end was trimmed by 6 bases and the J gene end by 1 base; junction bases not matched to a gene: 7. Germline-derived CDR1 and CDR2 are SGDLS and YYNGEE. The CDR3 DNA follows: TGTGCCAGCACCGCGACTAGCGGACTCCAAGAGACCCAGTACTTC. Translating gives CASTATSGLQETQYF.

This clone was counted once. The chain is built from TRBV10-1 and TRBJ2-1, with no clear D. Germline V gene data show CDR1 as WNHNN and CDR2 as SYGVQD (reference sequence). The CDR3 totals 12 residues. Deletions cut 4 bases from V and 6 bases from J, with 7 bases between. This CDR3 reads CASSAVGNEQFF. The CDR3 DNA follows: TGCGCCAGCAGTGCTGTGGGCAATGAGCAGTTCTTC.

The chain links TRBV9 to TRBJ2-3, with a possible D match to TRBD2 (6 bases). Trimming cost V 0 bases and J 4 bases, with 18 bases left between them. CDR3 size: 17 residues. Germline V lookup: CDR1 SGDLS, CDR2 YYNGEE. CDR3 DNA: TGTGCCAGCAGCGTAGGCGGGATGGGAGCGGTGGCAGATACGCAGTATTTT. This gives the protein CASSVGGMGAVADTQYF.

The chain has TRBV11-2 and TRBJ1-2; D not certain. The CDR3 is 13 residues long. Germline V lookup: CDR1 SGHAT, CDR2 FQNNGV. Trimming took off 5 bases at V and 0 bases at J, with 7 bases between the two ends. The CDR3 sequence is CASSPATNYGYTF. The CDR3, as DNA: TGTGCCAGCAGCCCGGCCACTAACTATGGCTACACCTTC. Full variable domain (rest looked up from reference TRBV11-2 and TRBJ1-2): EAGVAQSPRYKIIEKRQSVAFWCNPISGHATLYWYQQILGQGPKLLIQFQNNGVVDDSQLPKDRFSAERLKGVDSTLKIQPAKLEDSAVYLCASSPATNYGYTFGSGTRLTVV.

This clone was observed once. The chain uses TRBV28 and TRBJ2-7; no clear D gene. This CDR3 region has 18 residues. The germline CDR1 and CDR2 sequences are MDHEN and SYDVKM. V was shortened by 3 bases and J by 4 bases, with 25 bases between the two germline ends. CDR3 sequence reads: CASSFRREIDQMAYEQYF. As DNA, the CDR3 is TGTGCCAGCAGTTTCAGAAGGGAAATCGATCAGATGGCTTACGAGCAGTACTTC.

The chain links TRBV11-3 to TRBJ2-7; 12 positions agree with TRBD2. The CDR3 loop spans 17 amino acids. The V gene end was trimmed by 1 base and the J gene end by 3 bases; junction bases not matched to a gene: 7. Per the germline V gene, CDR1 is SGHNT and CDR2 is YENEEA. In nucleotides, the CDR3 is TGTGCCAGCAGCTTAGGGGCTAGCGGGAGGGCCCTCTACGAGCAGTACTTC. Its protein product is CASSLGASGRALYEQYF.

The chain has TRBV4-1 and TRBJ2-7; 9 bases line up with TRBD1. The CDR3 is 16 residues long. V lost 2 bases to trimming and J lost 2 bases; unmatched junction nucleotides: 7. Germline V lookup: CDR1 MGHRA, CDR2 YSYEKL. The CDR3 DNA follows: TGCGCCAGCAGCCAATCAACAGGGGGCGCTACCTACGAGCAGTACTTC. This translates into CASSQSTGGATYEQYF.

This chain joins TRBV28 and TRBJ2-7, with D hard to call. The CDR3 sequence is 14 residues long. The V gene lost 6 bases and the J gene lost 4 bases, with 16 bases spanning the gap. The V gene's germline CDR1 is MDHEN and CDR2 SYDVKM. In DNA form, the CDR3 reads TGTGCCAGCAGGACTTACTCTATAGGGTACGAGCAGTACTTC. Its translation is CASRTYSIGYEQYF.

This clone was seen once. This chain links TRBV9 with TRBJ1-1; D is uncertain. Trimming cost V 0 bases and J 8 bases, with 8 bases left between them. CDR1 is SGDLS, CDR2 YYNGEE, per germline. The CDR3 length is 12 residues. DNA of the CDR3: TGTGCCAGCAGCGTAGAGGGAAGGGAAGCTTTCTTT. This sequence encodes CASSVEGREAFF. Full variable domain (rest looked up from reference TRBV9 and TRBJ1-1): DSGVTQTPKHLITATGQRVTLRCSPRSGDLSVYWYQQSLDQGLQFLIQYYNGEERAKGNILERFSAQQFPDLHSELNLSSLELGDSALYFCASSVEGREAFFGQGTRLTVV.

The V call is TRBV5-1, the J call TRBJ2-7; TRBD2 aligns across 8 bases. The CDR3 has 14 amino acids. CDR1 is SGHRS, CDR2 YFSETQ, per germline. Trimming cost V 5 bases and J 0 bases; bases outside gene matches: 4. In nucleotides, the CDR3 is TGCGCCAGCAGAGATAGCGGGGACTCCTACGAGCAGTACTTC. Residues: CASRDSGDSYEQYF.

The CDR3 DNA follows: TGTGCCAGTAGCGGGAGCCGTACCGGGGAGCTGTTTTTT. It encodes CASSGSRTGELFF. The rearrangement uses TRBV19 and TRBJ2-2; perhaps TRBD2 as D (6 bases). Looked up from germline, CDR1 is LNHDA and CDR2 is SQIVND (reference sequence). Trimming removed 6 bases from V and 5 bases from J, with 10 bases in between. CDR3 length: 13 residues.

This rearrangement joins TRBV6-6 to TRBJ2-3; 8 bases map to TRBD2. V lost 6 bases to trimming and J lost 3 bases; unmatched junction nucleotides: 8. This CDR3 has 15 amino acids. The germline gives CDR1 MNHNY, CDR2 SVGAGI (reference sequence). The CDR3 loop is CASRTGLAGTDTQYF. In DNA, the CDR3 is TGTGCCAGCAGGACTGGACTAGCCGGGACAGATACGCAGTATTTT.

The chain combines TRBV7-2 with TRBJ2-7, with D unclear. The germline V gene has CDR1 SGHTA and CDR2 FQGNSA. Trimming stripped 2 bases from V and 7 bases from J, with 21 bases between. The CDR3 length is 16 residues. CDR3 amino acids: CASSLRAQGPLYEQYF. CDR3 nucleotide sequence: TGTGCCAGCAGCTTACGAGCGCAAGGTCCACTATATGAGCAGTACTTC.

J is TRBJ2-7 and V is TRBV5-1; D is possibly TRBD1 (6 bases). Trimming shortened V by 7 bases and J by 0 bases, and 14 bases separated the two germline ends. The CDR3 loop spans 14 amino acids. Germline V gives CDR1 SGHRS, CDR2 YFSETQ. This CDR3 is CASYGTPLSYEQYF. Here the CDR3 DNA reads TGCGCCAGCTATGGGACACCCCTCTCCTACGAGCAGTACTTC.

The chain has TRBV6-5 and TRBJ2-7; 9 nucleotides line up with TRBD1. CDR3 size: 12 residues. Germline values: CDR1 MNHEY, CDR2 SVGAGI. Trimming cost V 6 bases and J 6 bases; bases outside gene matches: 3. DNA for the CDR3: TGTGCCAGCAGCCCGGACAGGGGCGAGCAGTACTTC. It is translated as CASSPDRGEQYF.